This T cell receptor beta chain is from a study of sequential checkpoint blockade in melanoma. Using immunoSEQ multiplex PCR, the repertoire was profiled, and TCRdb retains in-frame clones only, with some absent. The sample lists 35,000 to 50,000 clones, about nine tenths occurring once. With 2 bases removed from V and 4 bases from J, the gap between germline ends came to 14 bases. Germline V CDR1 and CDR2: SGHTA, FQGTGA. The CDR3 is made up of 15 amino acids. The treatment: randomized to nivolumab then ipilimumab (arm A) or the reverse (arm B). PBMC sorting kept live CD3+CD8+ cells without CD19 or CD56.

The sample was CD8+ T cells sorted from blood (inferred from file names), taken from a patient given nivolumab and ipilimumab in sequence. The receptor's source is a human donor with melanoma. This chain joins TRBV7-3 and TRBJ2-5, with a weak D call TRBD2 (6 bases). The CDR3 DNA follows: TGTGCCAGCAGCTTATATTCGGAGGGAGGAGAGACCCAGTACTTC. Protein: CASSLYSEGGETQYF.